The T cell receptor beta chain under discussion was sequenced for a study of blood T cell repertoires in COVID-19. Everyone who took part was roughly 18 to 89 years old, and they came from about two dozen US areas. Clinical histories supplied by participants themselves formed the basis of cohort assignment. Methods used by the authors: Nucleated cell counts were estimated from reference gene primer amplification. Produced via immunoSEQ multiplex PCR; TCRdb's table is partial and in-frame only. V, J and clone size are those of that table, while D and trimming were read from the DNA. The sample shows approximately 200,000 clones, 81% of them seen only once. The count of this clone is one. Germline CDR1 reads LGHNA; CDR2 reads YNFKEQ. J gave up 9 bases and V 1 base, and 11 bases lay outside the gene matches. The CDR3 spans 15 residues.

The chain uses TRBV4-2 and TRBJ2-5; 7 bases fit TRBD1. This sequence originates from a man aged 40-55 years who had recovered from COVID-19. The sequencing input was PBMCs or T cells enriched from blood (not recorded which). Here the CDR3 reads CASSQGTGPRGAQYF. In nucleotides, the CDR3 is TGTGCCAGCAGCCAAGGGACAGGTCCAAGAGGGGCCCAGTACTTC.